This T cell receptor beta chain was profiled in a study of OX40 agonist ivuxolimab in advanced cancers. For the study at large: Partial responses were seen in three patients, one with hepatocellular carcinoma and two with cutaneous melanoma.

The CDR3 is 15 amino acids. Losses at the gene ends were 5 bases for V and 0 bases for J; bases not matched to a gene: 4. CDR1 and CDR2 from the germline V gene are SEHNR and FQNEAQ (reference sequence). TCRdb keeps only in-frame clones here, not all; method: immunoSEQ multiplex PCR. This table holds about 58,000 clones, 75% to 90% found once. The chain links TRBV7-9 to TRBJ1-3, with 7 nucleotides matching TRBD1. The clonotype comes from an adult with an advanced solid tumor such as melanoma, head and neck, liver or kidney cancer. Sample: CD4+ or CD8+ T cells sorted from blood, taken in a trial of the OX40 agonist ivuxolimab. The CDR3 nucleotides are TGTGCCAGCAGCCAGACAGGGCGCTCTGGAAACACCATATATTTT. As protein: CASSQTGRSGNTIYF.